This TCR beta chain stems from a study of T cells in Graves' hyperthyroidism and ophthalmopathy. This clonotype was seen at least ten times. Uncontrolled infection, other autoimmune disease, pregnancy and lactation each barred patients from inclusion. PBMCs came from less than 11 ml fresh peripheral blood. The trim removed 7 bases at V and 6 bases at J, leaving 15 bases unmatched. Germline CDR1 is SNHLY and CDR2 is FYNNEI. The CDR3 loop spans 17 amino acids. The TCR beta CDR3 regions underwent amplification using RNA transcripts as the source. In the first-round RT-PCR of the TCR CDR3, the HTBI primer set was used. TCRdb ran MiXCR on the multiplex PCR reads and lists one entry per CDR3 protein. This table holds a few hundred thousand distinct CDR3 sequences, 15% to 18% found once.

This clonotype originated in a young woman with Graves' hyperthyroidism that later progressed to Graves' ophthalmopathy. The chain combines TRBV2 with TRBJ2-1; 10 positions match TRBD2. Material for sequencing was blood. In DNA form, the CDR3 reads TGTGCCAGCACTACACCTCTGGGGACTAGCGTTGTCAATGAGCAGTTCTTC. Translated, it gives CASTTPLGTSVVNEQFF.